The 30 T cell receptor beta chains below were found in one sample sequenced in a study of cytotoxic CD8 clonotypes in ibrutinib-treated CLL. Some clones are missing from TCRdb's copy, which holds only in-frame ones; the method was immunoSEQ multiplex PCR. The table records 250,000 to 350,000 clones, approximately 76% of them present only once. Sequencing used PBMCs, obtained at disease progression, from a patient treated with ibrutinib. These receptors originate from a human donor with chronic lymphocytic leukemia.

The rearrangement joins TRBV29-1 to TRBJ2-5; TRBD1 aligns across 10 bases. Per germline, CDR1 SQVTM and CDR2 ANQGSEA. This CDR3 is 15 amino acids long. V shed 6 bases and J 5 bases; nucleotides not matched to a gene: 12. CDR3 region: CSVATKTGGGETQYF. In DNA form, the CDR3 reads TGCAGCGTAGCTACAAAGACAGGGGGCGGCGAGACCCAGTACTTC.

This clone was recorded once. V is TRBV11-2 and J is TRBJ2-2, with 9 positions matching TRBD2. Trimming removed 2 bases from V and 6 bases from J; junction bases left unmatched: 7. The CDR3 runs to 16 residues. CDR1 SGHAT and CDR2 FQNNGV come from the germline V gene. For the CDR3, the DNA is TGTGCCAGCAGCTTACGTAGGACTAGCGCTTCCGGGGAGCTGTTTTTT. Its translation is CASSLRRTSASGELFF. Full variable domain (missing parts from reference TRBV11-2 and TRBJ2-2): EAGVAQSPRYKIIEKRQSVAFWCNPISGHATLYWYQQILGQGPKLLIQFQNNGVVDDSQLPKDRFSAERLKGVDSTLKIQPAKLEDSAVYLCASSLRRTSASGELFFGEGSRLTVL.

V usage is TRBV7-9 and J usage is TRBJ1-4, with TRBD1 identical over 9 bases. V trimming: 1 base; J trimming: 4 bases; junction bases outside the gene matches: 13. The CDR3 consists of 19 residues. Germline V gene data show CDR1 as SEHNR and CDR2 as FQNEAQ (reference sequence). DNA for the CDR3: TGTGCCAGCAGCTTAGATACGGGACAGGGTTTCGGGGATAATGAAAAACTGTTTTTT. Its protein is CASSLDTGQGFGDNEKLFF.

The rearrangement links TRBV7-8 to TRBJ2-3; D is unclear. Germline values: CDR1 SGHVS, CDR2 FQNEAQ. V lost 5 bases and J lost 1, with 13 bases in between. This CDR3 spans 15 amino acids. CDR3 residues: CASSPVWVRTDTQYF. The CDR3 nucleotides are TGTGCCAGCAGCCCGGTTTGGGTCCGCACAGATACGCAGTATTTT.

This clone has more than one count but fewer than ten. The chain joins TRBV29-1 to TRBJ1-5; D gene ambiguous. V shed 3 bases and J shed 5 bases, with 11 bases lying between them. Germline assignment: CDR1 SQVTM and CDR2 ANQGSEA. The CDR3 covers 13 residues. CDR3 loop: CSVDTGGDQPQHF. The DNA for the CDR3 is TGCAGCGTTGATACCGGCGGGGATCAGCCCCAGCATTTT.

The chain carries TRBV7-9 and TRBJ2-1; TRBD2 aligns across 14 bases. The CDR3 runs 14 residues. V lost 5 bases, J lost 8 bases, and 2 bases stayed unmatched. Per the germline V gene, CDR1 is SEHNR and CDR2 is FQNEAQ (reference sequence). CDR3 amino acids: CASSMGLAGDEQFF. CDR3 DNA sequence: TGTGCCAGCAGCATGGGACTAGCGGGAGATGAGCAGTTCTTC.

CDR3 loop: CATSKRREVYNEQFF. For the CDR3, the DNA is TGTGCCACCAGCAAGCGTCGGGAAGTTTACAATGAGCAGTTCTTC. The rearrangement links TRBV15 to TRBJ2-1, with D possibly matching TRBD2 (5 bases). Trimming took off 4 bases at V and 4 bases at J, with 14 bases between the two ends. This CDR3 is 15 amino acids long. Germline CDR1 and CDR2: LNHNV and YYDKDF (reference sequence).

The chain links TRBV19 to TRBJ2-7; D uncertain. Looked up from germline, CDR1 is LNHDA and CDR2 is SQIVND (reference sequence). V was cut by 6 bases and J by 1 base, with 7 bases left in between. The CDR3 spans 12 residues. For the CDR3, the DNA is TGTGCCAGTAGCCCAGGATCCTACGAGCAGTACTTC. Translation gives CASSPGSYEQYF.

V usage is TRBV18 and J usage is TRBJ2-5, with 8 positions matching TRBD2. There are 15 residues in the CDR3. Germline assignment: CDR1 KGHSH and CDR2 LQKENI. V lost 2 bases and J lost 4; bases outside the gene matches: 6. In DNA, the CDR3 is TGTGCCAGCTCACCAATCGGGCTAGCGGGAGAGACCCAGTACTTC. Residues: CASSPIGLAGETQYF.

Only a few counts were recorded for this clone. The chain is built from TRBV28 and TRBJ1-1; TRBD1 matches at 7 bases. This CDR3 has 9 amino acids. V dropped 8 bases and J dropped 13; count of bases not matched to a gene: 4. Germline V CDR1 and CDR2: MDHEN, SYDVKM. As DNA, the CDR3 is TGTGCCAGCCATGACAGGGTTTTCTTT. It encodes CASHDRVFF.

In its sample, this clone was seen a few times. J is TRBJ1-4 and V is TRBV19; 7 bases fit TRBD1. The CDR3 length is 14 residues. V lost 7 bases and J lost 4; bases outside the gene matches: 6. Germline V CDR1 and CDR2: LNHDA, SQIVND (reference sequence). The CDR3: CASTRQGINEKLFF. CDR3 coding DNA: TGTGCCAGTACCAGACAGGGTATTAATGAAAAACTGTTTTTT.

This chain connects TRBV20-1 to TRBJ2-3; D unclear. Germline V gene sequence: CDR1 DFQATT, CDR2 SNEGSKA (reference sequence). This CDR3 comprises 11 residues. V lost 5 bases, J lost 4 bases, and 7 bases lay in between. The CDR3 DNA reads as TGCAGTGCTGAGTATCCAGATACGCAGTATTTT. It encodes CSAEYPDTQYF.

The V and J genes are TRBV7-8 and TRBJ2-7; 12 positions match TRBD2. This CDR3 is built from 15 residues. V was pared by 5 bases and J by 6 bases, with 8 bases of the junction left unmatched. Per germline, CDR1 SGHVS and CDR2 FQNEAQ. CDR3 DNA: TGTGCCAGCAGCCCAATGACTAGCGGGAGCCTCGAGCAGTACTTC. This encodes CASSPMTSGSLEQYF.

In this sample, this clone turned up a few times. The J gene is TRBJ1-3, the V gene TRBV23-1; maybe TRBD1 (5 bases). TRBV23-1 is assigned to the ORF class and has an uncertain function. This CDR3 contains 15 residues. V was trimmed by 3 bases and J by 0 bases, leaving 9 bases between them. In DNA, the CDR3 is TGCGCCAGCAGTCAGCAGGGAAACTCTGGAAACACCATATATTTT. Translated, it gives CASSQQGNSGNTIYF.

This clone was seen only once. V usage is TRBV9 and J usage is TRBJ2-2; 9 nucleotides match TRBD1. Germline CDR1 SGDLS, CDR2 YYNGEE. The CDR3 consists of 16 residues. The trim removed 3 bases at V and 2 bases at J, leaving 5 bases unmatched. The CDR3: CASSARTGENTGELFF. CDR3 sequence (DNA): TGTGCCAGCAGCGCCCGGACAGGGGAAAACACCGGGGAGCTGTTTTTT.

The V call is TRBV29-1, the J call TRBJ2-4, with TRBD1 as a possible D gene (8 bases). Germline-derived CDR1 and CDR2 are SQVTM and ANQGSEA. The length of the CDR3 is 11 residues. V shed 7 bases and J shed 9 bases, with 13 bases lying between them. CDR3 coding DNA: TGCAGCGCCACAGGGGGGGGCATTCAGTACTTC. Protein sequence: CSATGGGIQYF.

CDR3 in amino acids: CASSLVQGTEAFF. As DNA, the CDR3 is TGTGCCAGCAGCTTGGTACAGGGGACTGAAGCTTTCTTT. The chain combines TRBV5-5 with TRBJ1-1, with 7 bases matching TRBD1. The V gene end was trimmed by 0 bases and the J gene end by 5 bases; junction bases not matched to a gene: 1. The CDR3 runs to 13 residues. Germline CDR1 SGHKS, CDR2 YYEKEE (reference sequence).

The chain recombines TRBV5-1 with TRBJ2-5; D gene unclear. From germline, CDR1 is SGHRS and CDR2 YFSETQ. The V and J ends lost 1 base and 0 bases respectively, with 7 bases between them. This CDR3 has 14 residues. The CDR3 sequence: CASSLTVDQETQYF. CDR3 DNA: TGCGCCAGCAGCTTGACAGTCGACCAAGAGACCCAGTACTTC.

The chain combines TRBV5-1 with TRBJ2-1, with 7 bases aligning to TRBD2. After removal of 3 bases from V and 6 bases from J, the junction contained 12 bases not matched to a gene. The CDR3 runs to 16 residues. Germline CDR1 reads SGHRS; CDR2 reads YFSETQ. Written as DNA, the CDR3 is TGCGCCAGCAGCTCAAAACCCTATATAGCGGGCAATGAGCAGTTCTTC. This sequence encodes CASSSKPYIAGNEQFF.

This clone was detected once. The chain carries TRBV11-3 and TRBJ2-3, with D unresolved. Trimming took off 1 base at V and 7 bases at J, with 9 bases between the two ends. This CDR3 region has 13 residues. The germline V gene encodes CDR1 SGHNT and CDR2 YENEEA. Here the CDR3 reads CASSLGRSNTQYF. Written as DNA, the CDR3 is TGTGCCAGCAGCTTAGGGAGAAGTAATACGCAGTATTTT.

The chain combines TRBV27 with TRBJ2-7, with 11 bases lining up with TRBD1. Germline V lookup: CDR1 MNHEY, CDR2 SMNVEV (reference sequence). This CDR3 is built from 15 residues. The V and J ends lost 1 base and 5 bases, in that order; junction bases with no gene match: 4. The CDR3 region is CASSLFGQGANEQYF. CDR3 in DNA: TGTGCCAGCAGTTTATTTGGACAGGGGGCCAACGAGCAGTACTTC.

This clone occurred a few times. The chain couples TRBV7-9 to TRBJ1-5; TRBD1 is a possible D gene (6 bases). Trimming shortened V by 1 base and J by 2 bases, and 9 bases separated the two germline ends. CDR3 length: 15 residues. Germline CDR1 and CDR2: SEHNR and FQNEAQ (reference sequence). The CDR3: CASSLGPGGNQPQHF. DNA for the CDR3: TGTGCCAGCAGCTTAGGACCAGGGGGCAATCAGCCCCAGCATTTT.

The chain recombines TRBV29-1 with TRBJ2-2; 9 positions match TRBD1. Germline CDR1 and CDR2: SQVTM and ANQGSEA. V gave up 7 bases and J gave up 5 bases; unmatched junction bases: 11. The CDR3 runs 15 residues. The CDR3 region has the DNA TGCAGCGCCTTCTCACAGGGGGCTTGGACCGGGGAGCTGTTTTTT. It codes for CSAFSQGAWTGELFF.

The V call is TRBV2, the J call TRBJ2-5; 7 bases fit TRBD1. This CDR3 is 16 amino acids long. The germline V gene encodes CDR1 SNHLY and CDR2 FYNNEI. V lost 7 bases, J lost 5 bases, and 16 bases stayed unmatched. CDR3 DNA sequence: TGTGCCAGCACCCTCGGACAGGCCTTGAGCGGTGAGACCCAGTACTTC. Protein product: CASTLGQALSGETQYF.

V usage is TRBV5-1 and J usage is TRBJ1-1; 8 bases match TRBD1. Losses at the gene ends were 1 base for V and 6 bases for J; bases not matched to a gene: 8. CDR3 size: 15 residues. Germline-derived CDR1 and CDR2 are SGHRS and YFSETQ. The CDR3, as DNA: TGCGCCAGCAGCTTGATGCACAGGGGGTTGGCTGAAGCTTTCTTT. Translation gives CASSLMHRGLAEAFF. Full variable domain (missing parts from reference TRBV5-1 and TRBJ1-1): KAGVTQTPRYLIKTRGQQVTLSCSPISGHRSVSWYQQTPGQGLQFLFEYFSETQRNKGNFPGRFSGRQFSNSRSEMNVSTLELGDSALYLCASSLMHRGLAEAFFGQGTRLTVV.

The chain uses TRBV7-2 and TRBJ2-7; maybe TRBD2 (5 bases). Germline V gene sequence: CDR1 SGHTA, CDR2 FQGNSA. V was cut by 5 bases and J by 5 bases, with 16 bases left in between. The CDR3 length is 14 residues. The CDR3 is CASSARTERNEQYF. CDR3 nucleotide sequence: TGTGCCAGCAGCGCCAGGACTGAACGGAACGAGCAGTACTTC.

The chain recombines TRBV5-6 with TRBJ1-1; a possible D gene is TRBD1 (5 bases). This CDR3 has 18 amino acids. The ends were cut back, 4 bases at V and 3 bases at J, with 25 bases in the middle. In germline, CDR1 is SGHDT, CDR2 YYEEEE. The CDR3 here is CASSPPRGYLPSHTEAFF. The CDR3 nucleotides read TGTGCCAGCAGCCCCCCAAGGGGCTACTTACCCTCGCACACTGAAGCTTTCTTT.

The gene calls are TRBV5-4 and TRBJ2-7; TRBD1 might be the D (5 bases). The CDR3 runs to 14 residues. Germline CDR1 reads SGHNT; CDR2 reads YYREEE (reference sequence). Trimming shortened V by 0 bases and J by 0 bases, and 7 bases separated the two germline ends. In nucleotides, the CDR3 is TGTGCCAGCAGCTTGGACGACAGCTCCTACGAGCAGTACTTC. It specifies CASSLDDSSYEQYF.

The V and J genes are TRBV7-8 and TRBJ1-3; TRBD1 aligns across 8 bases. Trimming took 0 bases from V and 2 from J; bases not matched to a gene: 3. Germline V gene lookup returns CDR1 SGHVS and CDR2 FQNEAQ. This CDR3 has 16 residues. CDR3 protein: CASSLASGGPGNTIYF. CDR3 in DNA: TGTGCCAGCAGCTTAGCTTCAGGGGGCCCTGGAAACACCATATATTTT.

The rearrangement links TRBV9 to TRBJ2-3; maybe TRBD2 (6 bases). This CDR3 has 15 residues. Germline-derived CDR1 and CDR2 are SGDLS and YYNGEE. Trimming took 0 bases from V and 1 from J, leaving 9 bases between them. The CDR3 coding sequence is TGTGCCAGCAGCGTAGACGGGAGCGGCACAGATACGCAGTATTTT. Protein product: CASSVDGSGTDTQYF.